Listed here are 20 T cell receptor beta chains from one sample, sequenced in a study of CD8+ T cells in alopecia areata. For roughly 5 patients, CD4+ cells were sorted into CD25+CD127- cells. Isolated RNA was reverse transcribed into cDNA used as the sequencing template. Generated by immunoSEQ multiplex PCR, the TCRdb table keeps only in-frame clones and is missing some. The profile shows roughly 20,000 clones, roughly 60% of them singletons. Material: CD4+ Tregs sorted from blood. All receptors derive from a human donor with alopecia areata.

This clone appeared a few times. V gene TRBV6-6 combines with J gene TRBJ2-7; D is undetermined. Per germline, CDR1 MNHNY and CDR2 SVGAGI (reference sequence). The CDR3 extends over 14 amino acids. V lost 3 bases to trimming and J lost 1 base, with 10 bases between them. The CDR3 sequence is CASSYRRVSYEQYF. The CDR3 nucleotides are TGTGCCAGCAGTTATCGAAGGGTTTCCTACGAGCAGTACTTC.

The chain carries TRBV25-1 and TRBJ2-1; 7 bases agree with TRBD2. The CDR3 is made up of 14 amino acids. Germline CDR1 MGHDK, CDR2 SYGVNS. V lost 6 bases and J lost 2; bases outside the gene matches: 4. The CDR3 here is CASRLADPYNEQFF. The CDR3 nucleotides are TGTGCCAGCAGGCTAGCGGACCCCTACAATGAGCAGTTCTTC.

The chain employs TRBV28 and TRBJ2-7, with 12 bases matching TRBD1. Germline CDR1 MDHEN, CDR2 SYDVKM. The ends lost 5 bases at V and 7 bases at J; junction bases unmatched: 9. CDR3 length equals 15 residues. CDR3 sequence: CASSTPGQGAREQYF. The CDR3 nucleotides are TGTGCCAGCAGTACTCCGGGACAGGGGGCGCGGGAGCAGTACTTC. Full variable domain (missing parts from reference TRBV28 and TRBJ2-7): DVKVTQSSRYLVKRTGEKVFLECVQDMDHENMFWYRQDPGLGLRLIYFSYDVKMKEKGDIPEGYSVSREKKERFSLILESASTNQTSMYLCASSTPGQGAREQYFGPGTRLTVT.

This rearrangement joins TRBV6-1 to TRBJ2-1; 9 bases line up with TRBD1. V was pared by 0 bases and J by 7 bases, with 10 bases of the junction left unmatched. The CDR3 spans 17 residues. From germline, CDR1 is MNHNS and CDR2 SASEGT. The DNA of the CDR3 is TGTGCCAGCAGTGAAGCCATGGGACAGGGTAGGGGGAATGAGCAGTTCTTC. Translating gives CASSEAMGQGRGNEQFF.

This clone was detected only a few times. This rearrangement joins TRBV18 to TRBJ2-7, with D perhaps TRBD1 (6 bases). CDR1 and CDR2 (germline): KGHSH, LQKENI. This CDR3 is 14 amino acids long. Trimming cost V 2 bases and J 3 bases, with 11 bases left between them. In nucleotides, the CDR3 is TGTGCCAGCTCACCAGGGGGCAGCTACTACGAGCAGTACTTC. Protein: CASSPGGSYYEQYF. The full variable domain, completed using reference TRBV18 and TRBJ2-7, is NAGVMQNPRHLVRRRGQEARLRCSPMKGHSHVYWYRQLPEEGLKFMVYLQKENIIDESGMPKERFSAEFPKEGPSILRIQQVVRGDSAAYFCASSPGGSYYEQYFGPGTRLTVT.

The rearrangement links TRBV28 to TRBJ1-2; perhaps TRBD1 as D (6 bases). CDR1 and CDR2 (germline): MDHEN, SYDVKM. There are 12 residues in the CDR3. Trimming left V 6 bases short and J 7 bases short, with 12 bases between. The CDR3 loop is CASRTGLGGYTF. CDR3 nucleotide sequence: TGTGCCAGCAGAACAGGGTTGGGTGGCTACACCTTC.

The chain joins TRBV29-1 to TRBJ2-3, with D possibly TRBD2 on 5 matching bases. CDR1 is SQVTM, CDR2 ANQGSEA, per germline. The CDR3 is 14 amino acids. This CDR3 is CSAQGMYRGDTQYF. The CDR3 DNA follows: TGCAGTGCCCAAGGGATGTACCGGGGAGATACGCAGTATTTT.

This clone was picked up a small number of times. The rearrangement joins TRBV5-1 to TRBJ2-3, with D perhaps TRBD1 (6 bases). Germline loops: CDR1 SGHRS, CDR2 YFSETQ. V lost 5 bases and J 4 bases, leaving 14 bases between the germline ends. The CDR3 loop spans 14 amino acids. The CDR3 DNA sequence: TGCGCCAGCAGTTTGACAGGCGCCGCAGATACGCAGTATTTT. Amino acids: CASSLTGAADTQYF.

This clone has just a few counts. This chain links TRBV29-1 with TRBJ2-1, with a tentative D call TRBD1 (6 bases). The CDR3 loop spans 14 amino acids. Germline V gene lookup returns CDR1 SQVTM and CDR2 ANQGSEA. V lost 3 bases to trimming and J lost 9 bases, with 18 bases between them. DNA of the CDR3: TGCAGCGTTGATCGGCAGGGGTACCGTGGTGAGCAGTTCTTC. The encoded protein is CSVDRQGYRGEQFF.

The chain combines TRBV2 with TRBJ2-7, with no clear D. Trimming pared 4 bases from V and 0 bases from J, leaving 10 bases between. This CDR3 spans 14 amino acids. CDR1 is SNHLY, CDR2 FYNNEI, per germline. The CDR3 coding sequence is TGTGCCAGCAGTGGGCTAGTGAACTCCTACGAGCAGTACTTC. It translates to CASSGLVNSYEQYF. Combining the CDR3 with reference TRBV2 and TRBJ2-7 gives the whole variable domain EPEVTQTPSHQVTQMGQEVILRCVPISNHLYFYWYRQILGQKVEFLVSFYNNEISEKSEIFDDQFSVERPDGSNFTLKIRSTKLEDSAMYFCASSGLVNSYEQYFGPGTRLTVT.

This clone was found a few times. Written as DNA, the CDR3 is TGTGCCAGCAGCCAAGATTCCCTAGGACAGCTGCCCTACTACAATGAGCAGTTCTTC. Translated: CASSQDSLGQLPYYNEQFF. The chain carries TRBV14 and TRBJ2-1; a weak D match, TRBD1 (6 bases). CDR1 is SGHDN and CDR2 is FVKESK in the germline V gene. V was shortened by 0 bases and J by 3 bases, with 21 bases between the two germline ends. This CDR3 has 19 residues.

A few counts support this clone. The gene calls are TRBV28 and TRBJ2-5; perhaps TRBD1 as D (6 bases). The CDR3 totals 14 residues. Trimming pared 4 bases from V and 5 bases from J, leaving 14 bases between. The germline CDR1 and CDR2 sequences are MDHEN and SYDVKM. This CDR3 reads CASSSGEWGETQYF. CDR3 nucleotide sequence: TGTGCCAGCAGTTCAGGGGAGTGGGGGGAGACCCAGTACTTC.

This chain's CDR3 is CAIASNQRPGELFF. The CDR3 DNA reads TGTGCCATCGCTAGCAATCAGAGGCCCGGGGAGCTGTTTTTT. This chain links TRBV10-3 with TRBJ2-2; tentative D call: TRBD2 (5 bases). CDR3 length: 14 residues. V lost 8 bases to trimming and J lost 6 bases, with 16 bases between them. From germline, CDR1 is ENHRY and CDR2 SYGVKD.

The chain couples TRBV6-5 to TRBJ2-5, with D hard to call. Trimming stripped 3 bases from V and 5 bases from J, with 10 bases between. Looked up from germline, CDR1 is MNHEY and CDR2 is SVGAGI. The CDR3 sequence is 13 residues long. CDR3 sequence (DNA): TGTGCCAGCAGTTATTGGGTTGATGAGACCCAGTACTTC. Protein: CASSYWVDETQYF.

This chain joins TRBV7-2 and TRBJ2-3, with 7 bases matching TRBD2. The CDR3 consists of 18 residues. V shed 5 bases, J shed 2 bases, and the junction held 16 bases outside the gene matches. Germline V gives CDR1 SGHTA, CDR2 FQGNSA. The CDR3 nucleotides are TGTGCCAGCAGCCCCTATCGGCCAGTAGCGGGCCTCACAGATACGCAGTATTTT. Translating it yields CASSPYRPVAGLTDTQYF.

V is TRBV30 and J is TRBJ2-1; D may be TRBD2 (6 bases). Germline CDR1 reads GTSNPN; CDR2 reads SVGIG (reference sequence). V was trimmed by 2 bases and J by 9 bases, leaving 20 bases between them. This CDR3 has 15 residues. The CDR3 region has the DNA TGTGCCTGGAGTTCTCAACTAGCCCCACCGGCTGAGCAGTTCTTC. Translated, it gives CAWSSQLAPPAEQFF.

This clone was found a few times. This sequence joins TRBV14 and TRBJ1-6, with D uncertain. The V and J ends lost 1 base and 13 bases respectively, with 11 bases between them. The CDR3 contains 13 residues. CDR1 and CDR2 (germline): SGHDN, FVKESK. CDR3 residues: CASSQVEATPLHF. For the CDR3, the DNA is TGTGCCAGCAGCCAAGTGGAAGCCACTCCCCTCCACTTT.

CDR3 amino acids: CAISESGYEQFF. The DNA for the CDR3 is TGTGCCATCAGTGAGTCGGGCTATGAGCAGTTCTTC. V usage is TRBV10-3 and J usage is TRBJ2-1; D not certain. V was cut by 0 bases and J by 8 bases, with 5 bases left in between. Per the germline V gene, CDR1 is ENHRY and CDR2 is SYGVKD. The CDR3 contains 12 residues.

The CDR3 loop is CASRLVGGHNEQFF. DNA for the CDR3: TGTGCCAGCAGATTAGTTGGGGGGCACAATGAGCAGTTCTTC. The V call is TRBV6-6, the J call TRBJ2-1; either TRBD1 or TRBD2 may supply D (6 bases each). This CDR3 contains 14 residues. The V end lost 6 bases, the J end lost 5 bases, and 14 bases lay between the germline ends. Germline CDR1 and CDR2: MNHNY and SVGAGI (reference sequence).

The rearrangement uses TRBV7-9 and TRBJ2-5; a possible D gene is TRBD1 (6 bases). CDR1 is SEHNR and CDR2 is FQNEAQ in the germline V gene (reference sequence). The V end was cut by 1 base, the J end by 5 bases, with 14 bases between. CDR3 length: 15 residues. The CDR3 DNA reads TGTGCCAGCAGCTTAGGGAGTGGGCAGGGGGAGACCCAGTACTTC. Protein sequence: CASSLGSGQGETQYF. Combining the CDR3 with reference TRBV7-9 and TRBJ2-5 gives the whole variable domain DTGVSQNPRHKITKRGQNVTFRCDPISEHNRLYWYRQTLGQGPEFLTYFQNEAQLEKSRLLSDRFSAERPKGSFSTLEIQRTEQGDSAMYLCASSLGSGQGETQYFGPGTRLLVL.